This T cell receptor (beta chain) was found in a study of OX40 agonist ivuxolimab in advanced cancers. The overall study: Mean age approximately 66 years, range about 20 to 79; roughly 82% male.

This CDR3 has 13 amino acids. V lost 4 bases and J lost 2, with 6 bases in between. Germline CDR1 is ENHRY and CDR2 is SYGVKD. TCRdb's table, derived via immunoSEQ multiplex PCR, lists solely in-frame clones and lacks some. The table records roughly 150,000 clones, 90% to 95% of them present only once. The sample here was CD4+ or CD8+ T cells sorted from blood, taken in a trial of the OX40 agonist ivuxolimab. The receptor's source is an adult with an advanced solid tumor such as melanoma, head and neck, liver or kidney cancer. J is TRBJ1-3 and V is TRBV10-3; D gene uncertain. Written as DNA, the CDR3 is TGTGCCATCAGTGTGGCAACTGGAAACACCATATATTTT. This gives the protein CAISVATGNTIYF.